This passage covers 13 T cell receptor beta chains from one sample sequenced in a study of shared clonotypes between healthy human individuals. Measured with immunoSEQ multiplex PCR; TCRdb has only the in-frame clones, and not every one. The sample includes about 690,000 clones, roughly 88% seen only once; the top ten take more than 30%. The material sequenced was memory CD8+ T cells from PBMCs. This sample's subset: CD45RO+ cells pooled with CCR7-negative TemRA cells. These receptor sequences come from a man between 18 and 35 years old in good health. Some clones in this sample may be carry-over from other donors' samples.

The rearrangement joins TRBV27 to TRBJ1-2; D perhaps matches TRBD1 (6 bases). With 6 bases removed from V and 2 bases from J, the gap between germline ends came to 10 bases. CDR1 is MNHEY, CDR2 SMNVEV, per germline (reference sequence). The CDR3 covers 13 residues. This chain's CDR3 is CASSRGQNYGYTF. Written as DNA, the CDR3 is TGTGCCAGCAGCAGAGGACAGAACTATGGCTACACCTTC.

Comments on this clone: This sample includes further DNA sequences coding for the same CDR3. V usage is TRBV5-6 and J usage is TRBJ2-1; D is ambiguous. Germline CDR1 is SGHDT and CDR2 is YYEEEE. Trimming removed 2 bases at V and 7 bases at J, with 4 bases between. The CDR3 is 11 residues long. The CDR3 DNA sequence: TGTGCCAGCAGCTTCGGTAATGAGCAGTTCTTC. Protein sequence: CASSFGNEQFF.

This clone has only a few counts. The genes are TRBV4-1 and TRBJ1-5, with a tentative D call TRBD1 (6 bases). The CDR3 spans 16 residues. Trimming pared 0 bases from V and 5 bases from J, leaving 14 bases between. The germline V gene encodes CDR1 MGHRA and CDR2 YSYEKL. CDR3 sequence: CASSQEDRNWDQPQHF. Here the CDR3 DNA reads TGCGCCAGCAGCCAAGAAGACAGGAACTGGGATCAGCCCCAGCATTTT.

The gene calls are TRBV27 and TRBJ1-1; 9 positions match TRBD1. The CDR3 has 14 amino acids. The V gene end was trimmed by 5 bases and the J gene end by 5 bases; junction bases not matched to a gene: 6. Germline V lookup: CDR1 MNHEY, CDR2 SMNVEV (reference sequence). CDR3 residues: CASSPWTGATEAFF. In DNA, the CDR3 is TGTGCCAGCAGTCCCTGGACAGGGGCGACTGAAGCTTTCTTT.

The genes are TRBV28 and TRBJ2-7, with D unclear. This CDR3 is built from 11 residues. Trimming took off 6 bases at V and 6 bases at J, with 9 bases between the two ends. Germline CDR1 MDHEN, CDR2 SYDVKM. The CDR3 region has the DNA TGTGCCAGCAGCGTATACGTCGAGCAGTACTTC. It translates to CASSVYVEQYF.

This chain joins TRBV18 and TRBJ1-2, with TRBD1 matching over 7 bases. The germline gives CDR1 KGHSH, CDR2 LQKENI. This CDR3 contains 14 residues. V was pared by 0 bases and J by 4 bases, with 2 bases of the junction left unmatched. CDR3 loop: CASSPPGQSYGYTF. CDR3 nucleotides: TGTGCCAGCTCACCACCGGGACAGAGCTATGGCTACACCTTC.

The V and J genes are TRBV4-3 and TRBJ2-3; TRBD2 aligns across 12 bases. The CDR3 loop spans 17 amino acids. Per the germline V gene, CDR1 is LGHNA and CDR2 is YSLEER. Germline trimming cut 0 bases from V and 4 bases from J; bases unmatched to any gene: 5. Here the CDR3 DNA reads TGCGCCAGCAGCCAAGATCTTCTAGCGGGAGGGCCAGATACGCAGTATTTT. Its translation is CASSQDLLAGGPDTQYF.

The V and J genes are TRBV2 and TRBJ2-4; D is unresolved. The CDR3 runs 13 residues. V was clipped by 11 bases and J by 7 bases, with 18 bases between them. In germline, CDR1 is SNHLY, CDR2 FYNNEI. This CDR3 is CACLTLEGNIQYF. The CDR3 DNA reads as TGTGCCTGCTTGACTCTGGAAGGGAACATTCAGTACTTC. Supplemented by reference TRBV2 and TRBJ2-4, the full variable domain reads EPEVTQTPSHQVTQMGQEVILRCVPISNHLYFYWYRQILGQKVEFLVSFYNNEISEKSEIFDDQFSVERPDGSNFTLKIRSTKLEDSAMYFCACLTLEGNIQYFGAGTRLSVL.

The V gene is TRBV27, the J gene TRBJ2-1, with D possibly being TRBD2 (5 bases). CDR1 is MNHEY, CDR2 SMNVEV, per germline (reference sequence). Trimming removed 7 bases at V and 2 bases at J, with 21 bases between. CDR3 size: 17 residues. CDR3 in DNA: TGTGCCAGCAATCTGAACCCGACGGGGAACCCCTACAATGAGCAGTTCTTC. Its translation is CASNLNPTGNPYNEQFF.

This rearrangement joins TRBV7-2 to TRBJ2-7; possibly TRBD1 for D (6 bases). V gave up 5 bases and J gave up 5 bases, with 19 bases separating them. Per the germline V gene, CDR1 is SGHTA and CDR2 is FQGNSA. This CDR3 has 15 residues. The DNA of the CDR3 is TGTGCCAGCAGCCCACGACAGGTAACTCCTAACGAGCAGTACTTC. It is translated as CASSPRQVTPNEQYF.

CDR3 bases: TGTGCCAGCAGCTTAGGGGGGCGTTTGATCTCTGAAGCTTTCTTT. The encoded protein is CASSLGGRLISEAFF. The chain combines TRBV5-8 with TRBJ1-1; D might be TRBD1 (6 bases). V lost 2 bases, J lost 6 bases, and 17 bases lay in between. The length of the CDR3 is 15 residues. Germline assignment: CDR1 SGHTS and CDR2 YDEGEE.

Worth noting for this clone: The junction departs from germline at one end; a sequencing error may be responsible. Written as DNA, the CDR3 is TGTGCCAGCAGCTTAGGTAGTGGGGTGTCGGACTTC. This encodes CASSLGSGVSDF. The rearrangement uses TRBV13 and TRBJ2-4; D not certain. The germline V gene has CDR1 PRHDT and CDR2 FYEKMQ (reference sequence). The length of the CDR3 is 12 residues.

J is TRBJ2-1 and V is TRBV15; 9 bases match TRBD1. Germline CDR1 reads LNHNV; CDR2 reads YYDKDF (reference sequence). The CDR3 has 16 residues. V dropped 0 bases and J dropped 7; count of bases not matched to a gene: 7. The CDR3 reads CATSREDRGLGNEQFF. The DNA of the CDR3 is TGTGCCACCAGCAGAGAAGACAGGGGGTTAGGGAATGAGCAGTTCTTC.